Listed below are T cell receptor beta chains from one sample, sequenced in a study of T cells in Graves' hyperthyroidism and ophthalmopathy. TCRdb ran MiXCR on the multiplex PCR reads and lists one entry per CDR3 protein. This table has about 540,000 distinct CDR3 sequences, roughly 50% appearing once. The specimen was peripheral blood or thyroid tissue (not recorded which). The receptors were gathered from a woman aged 18 to 35 with Graves' hyperthyroidism. CDR3s include the opening cysteine and the closing phenylalanine or tryptophan. Fields, in order: clone size, D gene, V gene, J gene, CDR3 DNA, CDR3 protein. A D gene is named only where the DNA matches it firmly. Size is omitted from some rows. Given values are once, few, many or a class for expanded clones.

>-|-|TRBV6-6|TRBJ1-5
TGTGCCAGCCATGGGACACGGAGCAATCAGCCCCAGCATTTT
CASHGTRSNQPQHF
>-|-|TRBV4-2|TRBJ2-2
TGTGCCAGCAGCAAGACTAGCGGGGAGCTGTTTTTT
CASSKTSGELFF
>-|-|TRBV7-2|TRBJ2-7
TGTGCCAGCAGCTTATTCGACGACGAGCAGTACTTC
CASSLFDDEQYF
>-|-|TRBV10-3|TRBJ1-1
TGTGCCAGCAGTTACTCGAGTCAACGAGGCACTGAAGCTTTCTTT
CASSYSSQRGTEAFF
>-|-|TRBV9|TRBJ2-2
TGTGCCAGCAGCCGTAATAATCCCGGGGAGCTGTTTTTT
CASSRNNPGELFF
>-|-|TRBV7-8|TRBJ1-6
TGTGCCAGCAGCTCTGCCACAGATAATTCACCCCTCCACTTT
CASSSATDNSPLHF
>-|-|TRBV5-1|TRBJ2-5
TGCGCCAGCAGCAACGGGGACATCCAAGAGACCCAGTACTTC
CASSNGDIQETQYF
>-|-|TRBV29-1|TRBJ2-2
TGCAGCGTTGATCCGAGAGGCACCGGGGAGCTGTTTTTT
CSVDPRGTGELFF
>once|TRBD2|TRBV11-2|TRBJ2-7
TGTGCCAGCAGCGAACCCAGCGGGAGCAAACCCTACGAGCAGTACTTC
CASSEPSGSKPYEQYF
>-|-|TRBV2|TRBJ2-7
TGTGCCAGCAGCCGAGGACAGCAGTACTTC
CASSRGQQYF
>many|-|TRBV19|TRBJ2-5
TGTGCCAGTAGGAGACAGAGCCAAGAGACCCAGTACTTC
CASRRQSQETQYF
>few|-|TRBV7-6|TRBJ2-3
TGTGCCAGCGGAAAGGGAGATACGCAGTATTTT
CASGKGDTQYF
>-|-|TRBV2|TRBJ1-1
TGTGCCAGCAGTGATCGTGCGGGGCCCCGTAAGAACACTGAAGCTTTCTTT
CASSDRAGPRKNTEAFF
>-|TRBD2|TRBV19|TRBJ2-5
TGTGCCAGTAGTAAGGTTAGCGGGGAAGAGACCCAGTACTTC
CASSKVSGEETQYF
>many|-|TRBV6-1|TRBJ1-2
TGTGCCAGCAGTGAAGATGCGGGAAGGTCTGGCTACACCTTC
CASSEDAGRSGYTF
>few|-|TRBV4-1|TRBJ1-6
TGCGCCAGCAGCCAAGATGATCAGGTCTCACCCCTCCACTTT
CASSQDDQVSPLHF
>few|TRBD2|TRBV9|TRBJ2-2
TGTGCCAGCAGCGTTGGACTAGCGGGAGTGTCCGGCGGGGAGCTGTTTTTT
CASSVGLAGVSGGELFF
>-|-|TRBV11-1|TRBJ2-7
TGTGCCAGCAGCTTACCGGGACTGTTCTACTACGAGCAGTACTTC
CASSLPGLFYYEQYF
>-|-|TRBV2|TRBJ1-1
TGTGCCAGCACCGAGGGGGAGTGGTACACTGAAGCTTTCTTT
CASTEGEWYTEAFF
>-|-|TRBV5-4|TRBJ2-2
TGTGCCAGCAGCTTGGACACAACTATCGGGGAGCTGTTTTTT
CASSLDTTIGELFF
>-|TRBD1|TRBV10-3|TRBJ1-5
TGTGCCAGCAGAAAGACAGGGGGTACGAGCAATCAGCCCCAGCATTTT
CASRKTGGTSNQPQHF
>-|-|TRBV3-1|TRBJ2-5
TGTGCCAGCAGCTCGGGACAATTGGGAGTAGAGACCCAGTACTTC
CASSSGQLGVETQYF
>-|TRBD2|TRBV29-1|TRBJ2-2
TGCAGCGTTGGGGCTAGCGGGAGTTCCGGGGAGCTGTTTTTT
CSVGASGSSGELFF
>few|TRBD1|TRBV5-5|TRBJ2-7
TGTGCCAGCAGAACAGGGGACGAGCAGTACTTC
CASRTGDEQYF
>-|TRBD2|TRBV7-6|TRBJ2-7
TGTGCTAGCGGGAGGGCCGCAACCTACGAGCAGTACTTC
CASGRAATYEQYF
>-|-|TRBV29-1|TRBJ1-2
TGCAGCGTTTGGAGTGGGAATGGCTACACCTTC
CSVWSGNGYTF
>-|-|TRBV29-1|TRBJ2-7
TGCAGCGTTGGGCCGGCGCTCTACGAGCAGTACTTC
CSVGPALYEQYF
>-|-|TRBV29-1|TRBJ2-7
TGCAGCAGTCCGCGACAAGCCTACGAGCAGTACTTC
CSSPRQAYEQYF
>-|-|TRBV19|TRBJ2-6
TGTGCCAGTAGTATTAGTGTCAGGGGCTCTGGGGCCAACGTCCTGACTTTC
CASSISVRGSGANVLTF
>many|-|TRBV20-1|TRBJ1-5
TGCAGTGCTCCAACAGGTAATCAGCCCCAGCATTTT
CSAPTGNQPQHF
>-|TRBD2|TRBV7-6|TRBJ2-7
TGTGCCAGCAGCCAAACTACTAGCGGGGCTACCTACGAGCAGTACTTC
CASSQTTSGATYEQYF